A single T cell receptor (beta chain) is shown here with its context. Assay used: immunoSEQ multiplex PCR; TCRdb lists only in-frame clones, some missing. The table includes fewer than 70,000 clones, roughly nine tenths detected once. The data belong to a study of T cell changes during pregnancy in multiple sclerosis. Germline lookup yields CDR1 MNHEY and CDR2 SMNVEV (reference sequence). Trimming left V 6 bases short and J 2 bases short, with 14 bases between. The CDR3 has 15 residues. Here the sequenced sample was peripheral blood, taken in the first trimester of pregnancy. This clonotype originated in a female donor with multiple sclerosis, enrolled in a pregnancy study. V usage is TRBV27 and J usage is TRBJ1-5, with D perhaps TRBD1 (6 bases). This chain's CDR3 is CASRVQGRGNQPQHF. The DNA for the CDR3 is TGTGCCAGCAGGGTACAGGGCCGGGGCAATCAGCCCCAGCATTTT.